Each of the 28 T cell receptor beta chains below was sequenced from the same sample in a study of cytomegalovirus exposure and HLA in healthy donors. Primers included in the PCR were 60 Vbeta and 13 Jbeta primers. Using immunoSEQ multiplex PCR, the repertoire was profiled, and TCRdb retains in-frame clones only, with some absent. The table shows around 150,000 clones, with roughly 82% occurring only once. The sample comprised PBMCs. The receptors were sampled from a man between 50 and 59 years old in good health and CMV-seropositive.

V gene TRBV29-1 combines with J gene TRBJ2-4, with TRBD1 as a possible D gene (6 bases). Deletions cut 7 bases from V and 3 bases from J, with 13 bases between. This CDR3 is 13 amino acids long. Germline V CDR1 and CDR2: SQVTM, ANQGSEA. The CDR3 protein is CSGVDSFKNIQYF. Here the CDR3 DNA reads TGCAGCGGAGTGGACAGTTTCAAAAACATTCAGTACTTC.

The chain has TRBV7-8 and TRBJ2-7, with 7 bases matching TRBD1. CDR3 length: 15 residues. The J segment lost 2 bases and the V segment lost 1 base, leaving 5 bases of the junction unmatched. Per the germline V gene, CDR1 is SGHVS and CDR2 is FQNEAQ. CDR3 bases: TGTGCCAGCAGCTTAGTTGAGACAGGGCCCTACGAGCAGTACTTC. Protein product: CASSLVETGPYEQYF.

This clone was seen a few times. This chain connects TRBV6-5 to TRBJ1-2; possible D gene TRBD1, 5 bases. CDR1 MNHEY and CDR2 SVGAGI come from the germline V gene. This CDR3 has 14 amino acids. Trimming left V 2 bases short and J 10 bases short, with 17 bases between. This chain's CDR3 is CASSYGQGRSFYTF. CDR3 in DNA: TGTGCCAGCAGTTACGGGCAGGGCAGGTCGTTCTACACCTTC.

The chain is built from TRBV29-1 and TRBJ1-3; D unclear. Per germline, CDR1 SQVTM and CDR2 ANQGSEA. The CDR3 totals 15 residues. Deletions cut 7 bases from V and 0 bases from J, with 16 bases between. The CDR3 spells CSGYHHSSSGNTIYF. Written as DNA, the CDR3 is TGCAGCGGTTACCATCACAGCAGCTCTGGAAACACCATATATTTT. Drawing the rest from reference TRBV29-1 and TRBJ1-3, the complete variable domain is SAVISQKPSRDICQRGTSLTIQCQVDSQVTMMFWYRQQPGQSLTLIATANQGSEATYESGFVIDKFPISRPNLTFSTLTVSNMSPEDSSIYLCSGYHHSSSGNTIYFGEGSWLTVV.

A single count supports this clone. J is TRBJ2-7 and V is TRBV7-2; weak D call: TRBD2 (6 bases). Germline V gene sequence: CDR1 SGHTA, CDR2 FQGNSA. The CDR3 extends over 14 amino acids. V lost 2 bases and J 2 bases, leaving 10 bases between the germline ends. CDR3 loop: CASSLRRRAYEQYF. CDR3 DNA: TGTGCCAGCAGCTTACGGCGGAGGGCCTACGAGCAGTACTTC.

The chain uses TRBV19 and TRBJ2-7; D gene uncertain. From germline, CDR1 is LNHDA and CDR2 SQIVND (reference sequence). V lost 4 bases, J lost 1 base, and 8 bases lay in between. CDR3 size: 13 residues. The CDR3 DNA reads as TGTGCCAGTAGTACTAGTTTATCCTACGAGCAGTACTTC. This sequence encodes CASSTSLSYEQYF.

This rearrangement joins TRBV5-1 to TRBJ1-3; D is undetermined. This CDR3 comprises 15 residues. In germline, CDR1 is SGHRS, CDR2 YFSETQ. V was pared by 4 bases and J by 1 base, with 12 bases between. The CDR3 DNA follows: TGCGCCAGCAGCCCCCGGGGTGGATCTGGAAACACCATATATTTT. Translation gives CASSPRGGSGNTIYF. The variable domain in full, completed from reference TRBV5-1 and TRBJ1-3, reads KAGVTQTPRYLIKTRGQQVTLSCSPISGHRSVSWYQQTPGQGLQFLFEYFSETQRNKGNFPGRFSGRQFSNSRSEMNVSTLELGDSALYLCASSPRGGSGNTIYFGEGSWLTVV.

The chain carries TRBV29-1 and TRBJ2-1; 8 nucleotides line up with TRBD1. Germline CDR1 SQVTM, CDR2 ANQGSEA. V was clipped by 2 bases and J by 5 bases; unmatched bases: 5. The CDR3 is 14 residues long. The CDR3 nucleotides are TGCAGCGTTGAACTGGACAGGGTAGACAATGAGCAGTTCTTC. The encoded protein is CSVELDRVDNEQFF.

CDR3 sequence reads: CASSPGTGKNIQYF. CDR3 DNA: TGTGCCAGCAGCCCGGGGACAGGTAAAAACATTCAGTACTTC. The rearrangement uses TRBV5-4 and TRBJ2-4; 8 positions match TRBD1. J gave up 4 bases and V 4 bases, and 4 bases lay outside the gene matches. This CDR3 comprises 14 residues. The germline V gene encodes CDR1 SGHNT and CDR2 YYREEE (reference sequence).

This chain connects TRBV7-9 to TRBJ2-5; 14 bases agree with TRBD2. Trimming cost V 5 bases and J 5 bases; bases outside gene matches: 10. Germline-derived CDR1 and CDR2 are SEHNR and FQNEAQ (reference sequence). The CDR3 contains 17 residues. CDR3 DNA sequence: TGTGCCAGCAGCAATCGACTAGCGGGGGGGCGTAGCGAGACCCAGTACTTC. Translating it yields CASSNRLAGGRSETQYF. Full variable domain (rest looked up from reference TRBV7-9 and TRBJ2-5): DTGVSQNPRHKITKRGQNVTFRCDPISEHNRLYWYRQTLGQGPEFLTYFQNEAQLEKSRLLSDRFSAERPKGSFSTLEIQRTEQGDSAMYLCASSNRLAGGRSETQYFGPGTRLLVL.

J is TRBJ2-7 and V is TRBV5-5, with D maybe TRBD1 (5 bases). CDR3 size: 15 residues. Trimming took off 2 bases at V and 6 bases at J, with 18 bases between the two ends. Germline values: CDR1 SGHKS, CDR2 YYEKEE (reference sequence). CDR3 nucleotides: TGTGCCAGCAGCTTAAGGACACAACTCGTCGGCGAGCAGTACTTC. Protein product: CASSLRTQLVGEQYF.

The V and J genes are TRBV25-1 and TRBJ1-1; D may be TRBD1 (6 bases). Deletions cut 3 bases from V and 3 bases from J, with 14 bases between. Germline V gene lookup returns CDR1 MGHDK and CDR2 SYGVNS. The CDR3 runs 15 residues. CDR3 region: CASSDVQGGDTEAFF. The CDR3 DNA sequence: TGTGCCAGCAGTGACGTACAGGGAGGGGACACTGAAGCTTTCTTT.

The CDR3 reads CASSLQGGRDYNEQFF. DNA for the CDR3: TGTGCCAGCAGCTTACAAGGCGGGAGGGACTACAATGAGCAGTTCTTC. V is TRBV11-3 and J is TRBJ2-1, with 9 nucleotides matching TRBD2. The CDR3 loop spans 16 amino acids. Germline lookup yields CDR1 SGHNT and CDR2 YENEEA. J was trimmed by 3 bases and V by 2 bases; bases with no gene match: 5.

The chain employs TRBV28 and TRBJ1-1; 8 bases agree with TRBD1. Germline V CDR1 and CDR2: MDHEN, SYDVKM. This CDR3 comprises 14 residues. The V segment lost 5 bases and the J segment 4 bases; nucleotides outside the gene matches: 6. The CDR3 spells CASSNGQGGTEAFF. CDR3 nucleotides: TGTGCCAGCAGTAACGGACAGGGCGGCACTGAAGCTTTCTTT.

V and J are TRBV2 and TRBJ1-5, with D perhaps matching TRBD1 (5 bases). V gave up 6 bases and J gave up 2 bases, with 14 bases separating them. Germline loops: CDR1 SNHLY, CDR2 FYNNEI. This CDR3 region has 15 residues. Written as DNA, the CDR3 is TGTGCCAGCAGGGACCTGCAGGGTGGCAATCAGCCCCAGCATTTT. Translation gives CASRDLQGGNQPQHF.

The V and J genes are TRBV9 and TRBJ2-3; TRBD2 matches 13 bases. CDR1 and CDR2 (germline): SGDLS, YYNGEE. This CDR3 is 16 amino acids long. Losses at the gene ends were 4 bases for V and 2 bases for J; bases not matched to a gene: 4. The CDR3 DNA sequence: TGTGCCAGCAGCCCGACTAGCGGGGGGTACACAGATACGCAGTATTTT. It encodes CASSPTSGGYTDTQYF.

Written as DNA, the CDR3 is TGTGCCAGCAGCCCGGGAGGAGGTGGTAAAGAGACCCAGTACTTC. Encoded protein: CASSPGGGGKETQYF. The rearrangement joins TRBV7-2 to TRBJ2-5; 7 bases map to TRBD2. Germline V CDR1 and CDR2: SGHTA, FQGNSA. The CDR3 loop spans 15 amino acids. Trimming removed 5 bases from V and 3 bases from J; junction bases left unmatched: 9. Drawing the rest from reference TRBV7-2 and TRBJ2-5, the complete variable domain is GAGVSQSPSNKVTEKGKDVELRCDPISGHTALYWYRQSLGQGLEFLIYFQGNSAPDKSGLPSDRFSAERTGGSVSTLTIQRTQQEDSAVYLCASSPGGGGKETQYFGPGTRLLVL.

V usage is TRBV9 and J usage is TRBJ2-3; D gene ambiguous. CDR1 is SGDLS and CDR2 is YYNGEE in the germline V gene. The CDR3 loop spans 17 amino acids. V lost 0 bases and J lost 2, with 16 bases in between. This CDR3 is CASSVGGYQSYTDTQYF. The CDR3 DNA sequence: TGTGCCAGCAGCGTAGGAGGCTACCAGAGTTACACAGATACGCAGTATTTT.

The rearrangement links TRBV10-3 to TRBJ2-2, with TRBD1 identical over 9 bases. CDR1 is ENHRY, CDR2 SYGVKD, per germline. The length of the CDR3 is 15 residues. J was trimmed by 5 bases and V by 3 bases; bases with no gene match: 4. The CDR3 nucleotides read TGTGCCATCAGTGACTGGACAGGGGCGACCGGGGAGCTGTTTTTT. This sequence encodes CAISDWTGATGELFF.

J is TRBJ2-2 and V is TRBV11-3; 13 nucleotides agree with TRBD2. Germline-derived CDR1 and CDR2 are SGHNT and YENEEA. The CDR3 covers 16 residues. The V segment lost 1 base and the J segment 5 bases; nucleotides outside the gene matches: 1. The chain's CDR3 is CASSLGLAGGTGELFF. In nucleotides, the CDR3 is TGTGCCAGCAGCTTAGGACTAGCGGGAGGAACCGGGGAGCTGTTTTTT.

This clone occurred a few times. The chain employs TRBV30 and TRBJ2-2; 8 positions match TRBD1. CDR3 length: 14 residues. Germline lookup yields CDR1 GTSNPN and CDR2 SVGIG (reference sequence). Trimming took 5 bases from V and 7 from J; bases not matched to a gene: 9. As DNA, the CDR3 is TGTGCCTGGGTCAGGGGGCTGATAAACGGGGAGCTGTTTTTT. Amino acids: CAWVRGLINGELFF.

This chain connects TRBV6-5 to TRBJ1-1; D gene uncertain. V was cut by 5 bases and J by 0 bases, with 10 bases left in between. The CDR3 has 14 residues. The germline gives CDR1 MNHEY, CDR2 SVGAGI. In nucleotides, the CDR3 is TGTGCCAGCAGTATCCCGGGGATGAACACTGAAGCTTTCTTT. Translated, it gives CASSIPGMNTEAFF.

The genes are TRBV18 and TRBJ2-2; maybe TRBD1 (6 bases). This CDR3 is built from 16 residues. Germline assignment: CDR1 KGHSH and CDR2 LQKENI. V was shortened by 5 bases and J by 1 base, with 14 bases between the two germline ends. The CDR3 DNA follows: TGTGCCAGCTCAGCAACCGGGACACAGAACACCGGGGAGCTGTTTTTT. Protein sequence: CASSATGTQNTGELFF.

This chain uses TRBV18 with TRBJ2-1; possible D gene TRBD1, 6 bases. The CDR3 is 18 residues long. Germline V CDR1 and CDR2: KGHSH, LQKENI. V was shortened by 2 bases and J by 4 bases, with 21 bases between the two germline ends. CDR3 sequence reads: CASSPFAGPGTIYNEQFF. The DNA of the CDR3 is TGTGCCAGCTCACCATTCGCCGGGCCGGGGACAATTTACAATGAGCAGTTCTTC.

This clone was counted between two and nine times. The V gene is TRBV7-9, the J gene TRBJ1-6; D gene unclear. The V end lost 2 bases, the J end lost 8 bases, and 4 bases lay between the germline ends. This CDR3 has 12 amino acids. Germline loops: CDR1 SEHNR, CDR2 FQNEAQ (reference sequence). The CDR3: CASSLQDSPLHF. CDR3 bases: TGTGCCAGCAGCTTACAGGATTCACCCCTCCACTTT.

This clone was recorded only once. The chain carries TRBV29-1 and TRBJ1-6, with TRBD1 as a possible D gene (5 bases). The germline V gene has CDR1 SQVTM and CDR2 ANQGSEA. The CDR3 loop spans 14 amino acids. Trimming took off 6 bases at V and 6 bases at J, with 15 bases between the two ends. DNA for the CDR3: TGCAGCGTGGCGGAGGGGCATGGTAATTCACCCCTCCACTTT. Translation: CSVAEGHGNSPLHF.

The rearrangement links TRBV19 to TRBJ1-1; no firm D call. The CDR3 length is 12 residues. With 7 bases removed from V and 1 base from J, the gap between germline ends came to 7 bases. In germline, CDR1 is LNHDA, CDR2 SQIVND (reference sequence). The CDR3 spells CASKRRNTEAFF. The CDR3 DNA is TGTGCCAGTAAGCGGAGGAACACTGAAGCTTTCTTT.

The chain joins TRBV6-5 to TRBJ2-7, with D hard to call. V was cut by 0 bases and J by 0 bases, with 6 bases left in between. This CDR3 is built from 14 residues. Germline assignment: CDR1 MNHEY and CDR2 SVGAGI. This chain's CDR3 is CASSYSGYSYEQYF. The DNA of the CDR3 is TGTGCCAGCAGTTACTCGGGCTACTCCTACGAGCAGTACTTC.